Here is one T cell receptor beta chain with its context. Its antigen is unknown. These data belong to a study of cytomegalovirus exposure and HLA in healthy donors. About the research overall: Early released data comprised tens of millions of unique TCRs from HLA-typed donors.

Study-wide results and limits: Only CMV serostatus was available as immune exposure information. Common viral pathogens were later found to be apparently linked to several of the most significant clusters. Near-uniform donor sequencing depth was presumed by presence/absence analyses.

Primers included in the PCR were 60 Vbeta and 13 Jbeta primers. This table comes from immunoSEQ multiplex PCR, and its TCRdb copy is limited to in-frame clones, with some not included. Here the sample spans around 140,000 clones, 80% to 90% being singletons. Sequencing input: PBMCs. This clonotype was sampled from a young woman in good health and CMV-seronegative.

CDR3 protein: CAWKVLAGGWSTDTQYF. The CDR3 bases are TGTGCCTGGAAAGTACTAGCGGGAGGTTGGAGCACAGATACGCAGTATTTT. This rearrangement joins TRBV30 to TRBJ2-3; 12 nucleotides align to TRBD2. The CDR3 is 17 amino acids. Germline loops: CDR1 GTSNPN, CDR2 SVGIG (reference sequence). V shed 4 bases and J 0 bases; nucleotides not matched to a gene: 8.